Listed below are T cell receptor beta chains from one sample, sequenced in a study of blood T cell repertoires in COVID-19. Produced via immunoSEQ multiplex PCR; TCRdb's table is partial and in-frame only. The sample has roughly 100,000 clones; roughly nine tenths are singletons. Source material: peripheral blood. All receptors come from a human donor in a cohort sampled during active COVID-19. Each CDR3 is given with its conserved first and last residue. The D gene is left open where the match is weak. Where a row states a size, it is once, few, many or the class of an expanded clone; other rows omit it.

clone_size	j_call	v_call	d_call	cdr3_nt	cdr3_aa
.	TRBJ2-3	TRBV10-3	TRBD1	TGTGCCATCAGCGCAGGGGGCGCATTTGATACGCAGTATTTT	CAISAGGAFDTQYF
.	TRBJ1-1	TRBV3-1/TRBV3-2	TRBD1	TGTGCCAGCCAAGAGGGGGCATCGGCTGAAGCTTTCTTT	CASQEGASAEAFF
.	TRBJ1-5	TRBV5-6	.	TGTGCCAGCAGCTTTTTACAGGCTCAGCCCCAGCATTTT	CASSFLQAQPQHF
once	TRBJ2-1	TRBV9	TRBD2	TGTGCCAGCAGCGTATCTTTGTCTCAAGGGTCGGCGGGAGCTAACAATGAGCAGTTCTTC	CASSVSLSQGSAGANNEQFF
.	TRBJ2-1	TRBV18	.	TGTGCCAGCCGAGGCTGGTTAGGAGGGCAGTTCTTC	CASRGWLGGQFF
.	TRBJ2-3	TRBV10-3	TRBD2	TGTGCCATCAGCATCTCCGGGACTAGCGGGGGGAGGGGCACAGATACGCAGTATTTT	CAISISGTSGGRGTDTQYF
once	TRBJ1-5	TRBV28	.	TGTGCCAGCACCTCCCTACCAGGGGACAATCAGCCCCAGCATTTT	CASTSLPGDNQPQHF
.	TRBJ2-5	TRBV28	.	TGTGCCAGCGGAGAGACTAAAGAGACCCAGTACTTC	CASGETKETQYF
.	TRBJ2-1	TRBV12-3/TRBV12-4	TRBD1	TGTGCCAGCACGTACGGGACAGGGAATGAGCAGTTCTTC	CASTYGTGNEQFF
few	TRBJ2-7	TRBV19	.	TGTGCCAGTAGTCCGAGAGATTACGAGCAGTACTTC	CASSPRDYEQYF
.	TRBJ2-1	TRBV5-5	.	TGTGCCAGCAGCTTGATCCACACCGACAATGAGCAGTTCTTC	CASSLIHTDNEQFF
.	TRBJ1-2	TRBV28	.	TGTGCCAGCACCTCCGTTGGGGAGATGAATACCTATGGCTACACCTTC	CASTSVGEMNTYGYTF
.	TRBJ1-1	TRBV7-7	.	TGTGCCAGCAGCCGCGGGAGGACTGAAGCTTTCTTT	CASSRGRTEAFF
.	TRBJ1-1	TRBV6-1	TRBD1	TGTGCCAGCAGTGAACGTGCAGGGGGCGGGGGAACTGAAGCTTTCTTT	CASSERAGGGGTEAFF
.	TRBJ2-4	TRBV15	TRBD2	TGTGCCACCAGCAGAGTTGCTAGCGGGGACAAAAACATTCAGTACTTC	CATSRVASGDKNIQYF
once	TRBJ2-7	TRBV7-8	.	TGTGCCAGCAGCTCGCGTTTTCGTACAGGTCCGACCTACGAGCAGTACTTC	CASSSRFRTGPTYEQYF
.	TRBJ1-1	TRBV29-1	.	TGCAGCGCCCAGTTGGAGGAAGCTTTCTTT	CSAQLEEAFF
.	TRBJ2-3	TRBV29-1	.	TGCAGCGGTAGTGGAGGCTTTAGGACAGATACGCAGTATTTT	CSGSGGFRTDTQYF
.	TRBJ2-7	TRBV19	.	TGTGCCAGTAGTCCCGGAATAGCGGTTCCCTACGAGCAGTACTTC	CASSPGIAVPYEQYF
.	TRBJ2-3	TRBV7-2	TRBD2	TGTGCCAGCAGCACAGGACTAGCGGGGGATACGCAGTATTTT	CASSTGLAGDTQYF
once	TRBJ1-3	TRBV3-1/TRBV3-2	TRBD1	TGTGCCAGCAGCCACCAGACAGGGGGCTCTGGAAACACCATATATTTT	CASSHQTGGSGNTIYF
.	TRBJ2-6	TRBV14	.	TGTGCCAGCAGCCTTTACGTTGGGGGGGCCGCCACAGGGGCCAACGTCCTGACTTTC	CASSLYVGGAATGANVLTF
.	TRBJ2-5	TRBV29-1	TRBD2	TGCAGCGTTGAAGATCTACTAGCGGGCCGCGCCTCCCAGTACTTC	CSVEDLLAGRASQYF